Presented here are 20 T cell receptor beta chains from one specimen sequenced in a study of blood T cell repertoires in COVID-19. Libraries were prepared by immunoSEQ multiplex PCR; TCRdb keeps only in-frame clonotypes and omits some of them. The data contain around 65,000 clones, about four fifths of them seen just once; the ten biggest clones take up approximately 6.8%. Input material: peripheral blood. All receptors come from a woman aged 50 to 60 with active or convalescent COVID-19.

This chain links TRBV24-1 with TRBJ1-2; D not certain. V was shortened by 4 bases and J by 2 bases, with 10 bases between the two germline ends. CDR1 and CDR2 from the germline V gene are KGHDR and SFDVKD. This CDR3 spans 14 amino acids. The CDR3 here is CATSDYLRNYGYTF. CDR3 DNA: TGTGCCACCAGTGACTATCTCAGGAACTATGGCTACACCTTC.

This clone was recorded a few times. The chain recombines TRBV6-6 with TRBJ1-5; D possibly corresponds to TRBD1 (5 bases). This CDR3 has 14 amino acids. V was shortened by 1 base and J by 16 bases, with 20 bases between the two germline ends. The germline V gene has CDR1 MNHNY and CDR2 SVGAGI (reference sequence). The CDR3 DNA is TGTGCCAGCAGTTACTACCAGGACAAGGGTCATGGTCATTTT. Translation gives CASSYYQDKGHGHF.

Here the CDR3 DNA reads TGTGCCATCAGTAACGACAGGGGGTTGTCCGAAAAACTGTTTTTT. Translated, it gives CAISNDRGLSEKLFF. The chain couples TRBV10-3 to TRBJ1-4; 9 bases line up with TRBD1. With 5 bases clipped from V and 8 bases from J, the junction kept 9 bases outside the gene matches. This CDR3 has 15 amino acids. The germline V gene has CDR1 ENHRY and CDR2 SYGVKD.

This chain joins TRBV6-5 and TRBJ1-4, with 9 bases that match TRBD1. The CDR3 has 16 residues. V gave up 0 bases and J gave up 8 bases; unmatched junction bases: 7. In germline, CDR1 is MNHEY, CDR2 SVGAGI. CDR3 sequence reads: CASSYSMGQGAEKLFF. The DNA for the CDR3 is TGTGCCAGCAGTTACTCGATGGGACAGGGTGCCGAAAAACTGTTTTTT.

This sequence joins TRBV27 and TRBJ2-6; D perhaps matches TRBD1 (6 bases). In germline, CDR1 is MNHEY, CDR2 SMNVEV (reference sequence). The CDR3 has 18 amino acids. With 5 bases removed from V and 0 bases from J, the gap between germline ends came to 17 bases. CDR3 coding DNA: TGTGCCAGCAGTCCCTACAGGGATCTCCTCTCTGGGGCCAACGTCCTGACTTTC. It is translated as CASSPYRDLLSGANVLTF.

This clone was recorded only once. This rearrangement joins TRBV5-6 to TRBJ1-1; tentatively, D is TRBD1 (6 bases). The CDR3 is 15 amino acids. The germline V gene has CDR1 SGHDT and CDR2 YYEEEE. V was shortened by 4 bases and J by 6 bases, with 19 bases between the two germline ends. CDR3: CASSLRGPGVAEAFF. DNA for the CDR3: TGTGCCAGCAGCCTCAGGGGACCCGGGGTAGCTGAAGCTTTCTTT.

The sample holds a few counts of this clone. The chain joins TRBV9 to TRBJ1-6; TRBD1 agrees at 10 bases. The junction had 6 bases not matched to a gene; V was cut back by 3 bases and J by 9 bases. The CDR3 consists of 15 residues. Germline CDR1 and CDR2: SGDLS and YYNGEE. CDR3 loop: CASSESTGGPSPLHF. In DNA form, the CDR3 reads TGTGCCAGCAGCGAGTCGACAGGGGGCCCTTCACCCCTCCACTTT. Drawing the rest from reference TRBV9 and TRBJ1-6, the complete variable domain is DSGVTQTPKHLITATGQRVTLRCSPRSGDLSVYWYQQSLDQGLQFLIQYYNGEERAKGNILERFSAQQFPDLHSELNLSSLELGDSALYFCASSESTGGPSPLHFGNGTRLTVT.

The V gene is TRBV7-2, the J gene TRBJ1-1; a weak D match, TRBD1 (6 bases). The CDR3 has 14 residues. Per germline, CDR1 SGHTA and CDR2 FQGNSA. V was cut by 5 bases and J by 6 bases, with 16 bases left in between. This chain's CDR3 is CASSVLYRVPEAFF. The CDR3 DNA reads as TGTGCCAGCAGCGTACTTTACAGGGTTCCTGAAGCTTTCTTT.

The rearrangement uses TRBV7-3 and TRBJ2-3, with 7 bases matching TRBD1. The CDR3 extends over 16 amino acids. CDR1 and CDR2 (germline): SGHTA, FQGTGA. After removal of 4 bases from V and 1 base from J, the junction contained 8 bases not matched to a gene. The CDR3 DNA sequence: TGTGCCAGCAGCTCGGACAGGAGCGGTCGCACAGATACGCAGTATTTT. Amino acid sequence: CASSSDRSGRTDTQYF.

This chain connects TRBV27 to TRBJ1-2; D is undetermined. The CDR3 extends over 12 amino acids. Germline V gene lookup returns CDR1 MNHEY and CDR2 SMNVEV (reference sequence). Deletions cut 8 bases from V and 7 bases from J, with 14 bases between. The CDR3 DNA reads TGTGCCAGCGGCTTCGCGGGCTTTGGCTACACCTTC. Its protein product is CASGFAGFGYTF.

This clone has only a few counts. The chain joins TRBV29-1 to TRBJ1-1; D might be TRBD1 (6 bases). The V end was cut by 6 bases, the J end by 6 bases, with 14 bases between. The CDR3 is 12 amino acids. From germline, CDR1 is SQVTM and CDR2 ANQGSEA. CDR3 region: CSVIQGAPEAFF. CDR3 nucleotide sequence: TGCAGCGTCATACAGGGCGCACCTGAAGCTTTCTTT.

The chain employs TRBV3-1 (or the pseudogene TRBV3-2) and TRBJ1-4; 9 bases align to TRBD1. This CDR3 region has 14 residues. The germline gives CDR1 LGHDT, CDR2 YNNKEL (reference sequence). Unmatched junction bases numbered 1, after V lost 1 base and J lost 7 bases. The CDR3 DNA reads as TGTGCCAGCAGCCAAGCGGACAGGGGTGAAAAACTGTTTTTT. It specifies CASSQADRGEKLFF.

This rearrangement joins TRBV7-8 to TRBJ1-6; D may be TRBD1 (6 bases). The CDR3 extends over 14 amino acids. Deletions cut 2 bases from V and 10 bases from J, with 12 bases between. CDR1 is SGHVS, CDR2 FQNEAQ, per germline. The DNA for the CDR3 is TGTGCCAGCAGCTTATCACCAGGGGAATCACCCCTCCACTTT. It is translated as CASSLSPGESPLHF.

The chain carries TRBV25-1 and TRBJ1-2; TRBD1 is a possible D gene (5 bases). With 8 bases removed from V and 9 bases from J, the gap between germline ends came to 10 bases. The CDR3 is 10 residues long. Germline V gives CDR1 MGHDK, CDR2 SYGVNS. The CDR3 here is CASFRTRYTF. The CDR3 coding sequence is TGTGCCAGCTTCCGGACACGCTACACCTTC.

The chain has TRBV4-1 and TRBJ1-4; no firm D call. The germline gives CDR1 MGHRA, CDR2 YSYEKL. CDR3 size: 18 residues. Trimming cost V 1 base and J 2 bases, with 17 bases left between them. CDR3 nucleotide sequence: TGCGCCAGCAGCCAAGTCACGCGGGTCCGGAAGACTAATGAAAAACTGTTTTTT. Protein sequence: CASSQVTRVRKTNEKLFF.

The table lists this clone with a few counts. The chain links TRBV7-9 to TRBJ2-1, with 11 bases fitting TRBD2. CDR3 length equals 16 residues. From germline, CDR1 is SEHNR and CDR2 FQNEAQ (reference sequence). V lost 1 base to trimming and J lost 2 bases; unmatched junction nucleotides: 1. The CDR3 spells CASSLVAGGTYNEQFF. Here the CDR3 DNA reads TGTGCCAGCAGCTTAGTAGCGGGAGGGACCTACAATGAGCAGTTCTTC.

The chain carries TRBV5-6 and TRBJ2-7; no firm D call. CDR1 is SGHDT, CDR2 YYEEEE, per germline. V was trimmed by 2 bases and J by 2 bases, leaving 8 bases between them. The CDR3 loop spans 13 amino acids. CDR3 sequence: CASSFNSAYEQYF. The DNA of the CDR3 is TGTGCCAGCAGCTTCAACAGTGCCTACGAGCAGTACTTC.

This clone appeared a single time. The rearrangement links TRBV24-1 to TRBJ2-7; TRBD1 matches 9 bases. The germline gives CDR1 KGHDR, CDR2 SFDVKD. There are 13 residues in the CDR3. The trim removed 7 bases at V and 5 bases at J, leaving 5 bases unmatched. This CDR3 is CATSLDRGDEQYF. In nucleotides, the CDR3 is TGTGCCACCAGCCTGGACAGGGGAGACGAGCAGTACTTC.

The J gene is TRBJ1-4, the V gene TRBV6-5, with unresolved D. The CDR3 totals 15 residues. Germline values: CDR1 MNHEY, CDR2 SVGAGI. Trimming left V 0 bases short and J 6 bases short, with 11 bases between. The CDR3 sequence: CASSYSLRVDEKLFF. In DNA, the CDR3 is TGTGCCAGCAGTTACTCACTTCGGGTGGATGAAAAACTGTTTTTT.

V and J are TRBV9 and TRBJ1-3, with 7 nucleotides matching TRBD1. The CDR3 is 17 residues long. V shed 4 bases, J shed 0 bases, and the junction held 10 bases outside the gene matches. Looked up from germline, CDR1 is SGDLS and CDR2 is YYNGEE. DNA for the CDR3: TGTGCCAGCAGCCCCCGGGACAGTTTAAGCTCTGGAAACACCATATATTTT. It yields the protein CASSPRDSLSSGNTIYF.